These 10 T cell receptor beta chains originate from one sample sequenced in a study of blood T cell repertoires in COVID-19. The assay was immunoSEQ multiplex PCR, and TCRdb's table has in-frame clones only and misses some. The sample holds around 57,000 clones, more than 85% seen once. The sequenced sample was peripheral blood. All receptors come from a middle-aged man with acute or convalescent COVID-19.

The chain combines TRBV18 with TRBJ1-1; possible D gene TRBD1, 5 bases. V was clipped by 3 bases and J by 3 bases, with 17 bases between them. Per germline, CDR1 KGHSH and CDR2 LQKENI. The CDR3 has 16 amino acids. The CDR3 spells CASSPRRGLVDTEAFF. The CDR3 DNA reads as TGTGCCAGCTCACCGAGGAGGGGTCTTGTTGACACTGAAGCTTTCTTT.

The chain recombines TRBV28 with TRBJ2-7; no firm D call. This CDR3 comprises 15 residues. In germline, CDR1 is MDHEN, CDR2 SYDVKM. Trimming removed 5 bases at V and 0 bases at J, with 14 bases between. CDR3 in amino acids: CASSRSSSSSYEQYF. The DNA of the CDR3 is TGTGCCAGCAGTCGATCCTCCTCGAGCTCCTACGAGCAGTACTTC.

The chain employs TRBV10-3 and TRBJ2-7; 9 bases map to TRBD2. The CDR3 runs to 13 residues. Trimming removed 6 bases from V and 4 bases from J; junction bases left unmatched: 4. CDR1 ENHRY and CDR2 SYGVKD come from the germline V gene. The CDR3 nucleotides read TGTGCCATCAGCGGACTAGCGCCATACGAGCAGTACTTC. Protein sequence: CAISGLAPYEQYF.

V is TRBV18 and J is TRBJ2-7; D gene ambiguous. Germline values: CDR1 KGHSH, CDR2 LQKENI. The CDR3 totals 13 residues. V shed 0 bases and J shed 2 bases, with 5 bases lying between them. The CDR3 sequence is CASSPPSTYEQYF. The DNA for the CDR3 is TGTGCCAGCTCACCACCGTCAACCTACGAGCAGTACTTC.

A single count supports this clone. The rearrangement uses TRBV15 and TRBJ1-1; the match to TRBD1 covers 7 bases. The V segment lost 1 base and the J segment 1 base; nucleotides outside the gene matches: 0. The CDR3 has 14 residues. Germline loops: CDR1 LNHNV, CDR2 YYDKDF (reference sequence). The CDR3 protein is CATSRGQGNTEAFF. Here the CDR3 DNA reads TGTGCCACCAGCAGAGGACAGGGGAACACTGAAGCTTTCTTT.

Here the CDR3 reads CASSPTSGKGNEQFF. CDR3 nucleotides: TGTGCCAGCAGCCCGACTAGCGGGAAGGGAAATGAGCAGTTCTTC. The chain is built from TRBV9 and TRBJ2-1; 11 bases match TRBD2. Trimming removed 4 bases from V and 7 bases from J; junction bases left unmatched: 7. This CDR3 is 15 amino acids long. Looked up from germline, CDR1 is SGDLS and CDR2 is YYNGEE.

The V gene is TRBV6-1, the J gene TRBJ2-7, with 9 positions matching TRBD2. Germline CDR1 and CDR2: MNHNS and SASEGT. The CDR3 consists of 17 residues. J was trimmed by 3 bases and V by 0 bases; bases with no gene match: 9. CDR3 amino acids: CASSEAASGTGRYEQYF. CDR3 DNA sequence: TGTGCCAGCAGTGAAGCGGCTAGCGGGACGGGGCGCTACGAGCAGTACTTC.

The chain combines TRBV7-2 with TRBJ2-1; 10 nucleotides line up with TRBD1. Trimming cost V 3 bases and J 7 bases; bases outside gene matches: 6. The germline gives CDR1 SGHTA, CDR2 FQGNSA. This CDR3 comprises 15 residues. This CDR3 is CASSFGQGEWNEQFF. The CDR3 DNA reads as TGTGCCAGCAGCTTCGGACAGGGGGAATGGAATGAGCAGTTCTTC. The full variable domain, rest sourced from reference TRBV7-2 and TRBJ2-1, is GAGVSQSPSNKVTEKGKDVELRCDPISGHTALYWYRQSLGQGLEFLIYFQGNSAPDKSGLPSDRFSAERTGGSVSTLTIQRTQQEDSAVYLCASSFGQGEWNEQFFGPGTRLTVL.

V is TRBV6-6 and J is TRBJ1-4, with D tentatively TRBD1 (6 bases). The CDR3 runs to 14 residues. Germline values: CDR1 MNHNY, CDR2 SVGAGI (reference sequence). With 2 bases removed from V and 6 bases from J, the gap between germline ends came to 10 bases. Written as DNA, the CDR3 is TGTGCCAGCAGTTACCGGGACAAGCATGAAAAACTGTTTTTT. It encodes CASSYRDKHEKLFF.

This chain joins TRBV30 and TRBJ1-3; the match to TRBD1 covers 12 bases. The CDR3 is 17 amino acids. Germline V lookup: CDR1 GTSNPN, CDR2 SVGIG (reference sequence). The ends lost 4 bases at V and 3 bases at J; junction bases unmatched: 10. CDR3 protein: CAWTTGTGGIYGNTIYF. The CDR3 DNA follows: TGTGCCTGGACCACCGGGACAGGGGGCATTTATGGAAACACCATATATTTT.